Below, 14 T cell receptor beta chains from the same sample are listed, as sequenced in a study of spatial heterogeneity in lung cancer. Time point: sample taken at primary tumor resection. Without sorting, whole RNA was sequenced from tumor, nontumor lung or frozen PBMC. TCRdb fed the 5' RACE reads into MiXCR, producing one record per CDR3 protein. The data contain about 60,000 distinct CDR3 sequences, approximately 8.9% of them singletons. The sample was PBMCs, taken at surgery. Receptors originate from a female donor with early-stage non-small cell lung cancer.

This clonotype appeared many times. The chain uses TRBV12-3 or TRBV12-4 and TRBJ1-4, with D maybe TRBD1 (6 bases). The CDR3 length is 14 residues. With 6 bases removed from V and 5 bases from J, the gap between germline ends came to 13 bases. CDR3 in DNA: TGTGCCAGCAGGTTGGACAGAGTCAATGAAAAACTGTTTTTT. Translating gives CASRLDRVNEKLFF.

This clonotype appeared a few times. The chain links TRBV27 to TRBJ2-2; possibly TRBD1 or TRBD2 for D (5 bases each). The CDR3 is 16 amino acids. The germline CDR1 and CDR2 sequences are MNHEY and SMNVEV (reference sequence). V lost 3 bases, J lost 1 base, and 12 bases lay in between. Here the CDR3 reads CASSFYGTGNTGELFF. In nucleotides, the CDR3 is TGTGCCAGCAGTTTTTACGGGACGGGGAACACCGGGGAGCTGTTTTTT.

This clonotype has only a few counts. The chain couples TRBV18 to TRBJ2-3, with TRBD2 as a possible D gene (6 bases). V was clipped by 6 bases and J by 2 bases, with 15 bases between them. CDR3 length: 15 residues. CDR1 and CDR2 (germline): KGHSH, LQKENI. CDR3 in amino acids: CASSKVAGNTDTQYF. The CDR3 DNA reads as TGTGCCAGCTCGAAGGTGGCGGGGAACACAGATACGCAGTATTTT.

Ten or more counts support this clonotype. The chain has TRBV23-1 and TRBJ1-1, with a weak D call TRBD1 (5 bases). TRBV23-1 is an open reading frame, and its role is uncertain. This CDR3 region has 14 residues. Trimming shortened V by 1 base and J by 3 bases, and 9 bases separated the two germline ends. CDR3 sequence reads: CASSQFRGYTEAFF. CDR3 nucleotide sequence: TGCGCCAGCAGTCAATTCCGGGGGTACACTGAAGCTTTCTTT.

The chain recombines TRBV29-1 with TRBJ2-5, with 7 positions matching TRBD2. Trimming took 3 bases from V and 1 from J; bases not matched to a gene: 2. Germline CDR1 SQVTM, CDR2 ANQGSEA. This CDR3 is built from 13 residues. In DNA form, the CDR3 reads TGCAGCGTTGATCTAGCGGCCCAAGAGACCCAGTACTTC. As protein: CSVDLAAQETQYF.

The table lists this clonotype with a few counts. V and J are TRBV11-2 and TRBJ2-7, with D possibly matching TRBD1 (6 bases). Germline V gene sequence: CDR1 SGHAT, CDR2 FQNNGV. V was cut by 5 bases and J by 0 bases, with 14 bases left in between. The CDR3 consists of 15 residues. CDR3 region: CASSRSTGTSYEQYF. The CDR3 DNA sequence: TGTGCCAGCAGCCGCTCGACAGGTACCTCCTACGAGCAGTACTTC. Variable domain in full (rest from reference TRBV11-2 and TRBJ2-7): EAGVAQSPRYKIIEKRQSVAFWCNPISGHATLYWYQQILGQGPKLLIQFQNNGVVDDSQLPKDRFSAERLKGVDSTLKIQPAKLEDSAVYLCASSRSTGTSYEQYFGPGTRLTVT.

This clonotype was recorded a few times. The CDR3 DNA is TGTGCCAGCAGCCTTCCGTCCAATGAGCAGTTCTTC. Translation: CASSLPSNEQFF. The chain recombines TRBV12-3 or TRBV12-4 with TRBJ2-1; D gene unclear. This CDR3 has 12 residues. Trimming left V 6 bases short and J 6 bases short, with 9 bases between.

This clonotype has only a few counts. This chain links TRBV14 with TRBJ2-7, with TRBD2 matching over 10 bases. The CDR3 is 14 amino acids. The J segment lost 6 bases and the V segment lost 4 bases, leaving 6 bases of the junction unmatched. The germline V gene encodes CDR1 SGHDN and CDR2 FVKESK. CDR3 region: CASSPRLAGAEQYF. The CDR3 region has the DNA TGTGCCAGCAGCCCCAGGCTAGCGGGAGCCGAGCAGTACTTC.

A word on this clonotype: This CDR3 fails to terminate in the conserved phenylalanine or tryptophan, so it likely reflects a read error. The J gene is TRBJ2-5, the V gene TRBV5-8; possible D gene TRBD1, 6 bases. Germline assignment: CDR1 SGHTS and CDR2 YDEGEE. The CDR3 contains 14 residues. Deletions cut 2 bases from V and 5 bases from J, with 13 bases between. CDR3 nucleotide sequence: TGTGCCAGCAGCTTAGACAGGAATCGGGAGACCCAGTACTAC. Amino acids: CASSLDRNRETQYY.

V is TRBV7-2 and J is TRBJ2-3; D is unclear. In germline, CDR1 is SGHTA, CDR2 FQGNSA. This CDR3 region has 13 residues. Trimming shortened V by 5 bases and J by 4 bases, and 10 bases separated the two germline ends. The CDR3 loop is CASSPSGADTQYF. CDR3 DNA: TGTGCCAGCAGCCCCTCTGGGGCAGATACGCAGTATTTT.

The rearrangement joins TRBV5-6 to TRBJ2-1; 8 bases match TRBD2. Losses at the gene ends were 4 bases for V and 7 bases for J; bases not matched to a gene: 10. CDR1 and CDR2 (germline): SGHDT, YYEEEE. The CDR3 spans 15 residues. The DNA of the CDR3 is TGTGCCAGCAGCGGGCCGGGACTAGATAGGAATGAGCAGTTCTTC. Translation gives CASSGPGLDRNEQFF.

This clonotype was found many times. The chain joins TRBV5-1 to TRBJ1-5, with TRBD1 as a possible D gene (5 bases). This CDR3 spans 15 amino acids. Per germline, CDR1 SGHRS and CDR2 YFSETQ. V was cut by 0 bases and J by 2 bases, with 9 bases left in between. CDR3 protein: CASSLDPGGNQPQHF. CDR3 DNA sequence: TGCGCCAGCAGCTTGGACCCGGGGGGCAATCAGCCCCAGCATTTT. The full variable domain, rest sourced from reference TRBV5-1 and TRBJ1-5, is KAGVTQTPRYLIKTRGQQVTLSCSPISGHRSVSWYQQTPGQGLQFLFEYFSETQRNKGNFPGRFSGRQFSNSRSEMNVSTLELGDSALYLCASSLDPGGNQPQHFGDGTRLSIL.

This clonotype turned up a few times. This chain uses TRBV20-1 with TRBJ2-5; 11 nucleotides match TRBD2. J was trimmed by 5 bases and V by 3 bases; bases with no gene match: 14. The germline gives CDR1 DFQATT, CDR2 SNEGSKA (reference sequence). This CDR3 spans 17 amino acids. CDR3 sequence: CSARGLAVPESGETQYF. As DNA, the CDR3 is TGCAGTGCTAGGGGACTAGCGGTCCCAGAATCGGGGGAGACCCAGTACTTC.

This clonotype was seen at least ten times. This chain uses TRBV29-1 with TRBJ2-7; D is perhaps TRBD2 (5 bases). The CDR3 loop spans 14 amino acids. The ends were cut back, 0 bases at V and 3 bases at J, with 12 bases in the middle. Germline CDR1 SQVTM, CDR2 ANQGSEA. CDR3 loop: CSVEDSGRVYEQYF. CDR3 coding DNA: TGCAGCGTTGAAGATAGTGGGCGGGTCTACGAGCAGTACTTC.